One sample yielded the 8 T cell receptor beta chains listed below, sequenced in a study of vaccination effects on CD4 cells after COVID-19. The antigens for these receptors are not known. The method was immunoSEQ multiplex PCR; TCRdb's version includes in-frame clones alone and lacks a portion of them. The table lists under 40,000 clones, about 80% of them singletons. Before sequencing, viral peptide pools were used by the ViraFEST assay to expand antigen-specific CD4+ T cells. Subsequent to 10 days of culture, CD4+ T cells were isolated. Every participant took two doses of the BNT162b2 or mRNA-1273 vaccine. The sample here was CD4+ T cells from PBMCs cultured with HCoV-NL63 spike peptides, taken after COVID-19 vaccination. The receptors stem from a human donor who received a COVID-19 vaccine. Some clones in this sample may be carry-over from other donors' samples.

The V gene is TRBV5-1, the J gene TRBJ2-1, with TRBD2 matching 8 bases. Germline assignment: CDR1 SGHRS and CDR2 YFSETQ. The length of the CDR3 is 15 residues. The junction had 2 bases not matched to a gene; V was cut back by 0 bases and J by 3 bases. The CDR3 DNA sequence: TGCGCCAGCAGCTTGGCCACTAGCGGCTACAATGAGCAGTTCTTC. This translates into CASSLATSGYNEQFF.

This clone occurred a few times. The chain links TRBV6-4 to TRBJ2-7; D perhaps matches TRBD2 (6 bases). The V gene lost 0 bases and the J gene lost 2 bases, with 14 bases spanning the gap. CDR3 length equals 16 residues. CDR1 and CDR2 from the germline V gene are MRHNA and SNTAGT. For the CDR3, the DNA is TGTGCCAGCAGTGACTCTTTTGGAGGGAGGACCTACGAGCAGTACGTC. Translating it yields CASSDSFGGRTYEQYV.

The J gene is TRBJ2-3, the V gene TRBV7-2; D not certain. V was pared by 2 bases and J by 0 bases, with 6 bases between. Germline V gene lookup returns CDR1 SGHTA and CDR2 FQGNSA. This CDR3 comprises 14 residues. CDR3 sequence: CASSLRESTDTQYF. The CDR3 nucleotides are TGTGCCAGCAGCTTAAGGGAAAGCACAGATACGCAGTATTTT. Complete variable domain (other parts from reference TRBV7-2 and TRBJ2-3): GAGVSQSPSNKVTEKGKDVELRCDPISGHTALYWYRQSLGQGLEFLIYFQGNSAPDKSGLPSDRFSAERTGGSVSTLTIQRTQQEDSAVYLCASSLRESTDTQYFGPGTRLTVL.

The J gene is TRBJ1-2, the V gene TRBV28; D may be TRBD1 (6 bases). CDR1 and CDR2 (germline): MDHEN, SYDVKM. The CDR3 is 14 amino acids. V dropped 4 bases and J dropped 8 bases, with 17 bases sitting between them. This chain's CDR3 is CASSSGTPGGGYTF. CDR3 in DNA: TGTGCCAGCAGTTCCGGGACACCTGGGGGAGGCTACACCTTC.

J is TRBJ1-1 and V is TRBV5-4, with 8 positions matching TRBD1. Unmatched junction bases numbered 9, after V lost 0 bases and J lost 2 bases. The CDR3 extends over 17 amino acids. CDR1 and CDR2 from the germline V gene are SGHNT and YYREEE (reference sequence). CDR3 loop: CASSLAPKTGANTEAFF. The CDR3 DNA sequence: TGTGCCAGCAGCTTGGCCCCGAAGACAGGGGCAAACACTGAAGCTTTCTTT.

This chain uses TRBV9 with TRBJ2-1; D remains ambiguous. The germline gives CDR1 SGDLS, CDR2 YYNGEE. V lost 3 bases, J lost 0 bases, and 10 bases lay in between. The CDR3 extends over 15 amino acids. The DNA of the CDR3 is TGTGCCAGCAGCGCACGGGCGAGCTCCTACAATGAGCAGTTCTTC. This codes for CASSARASSYNEQFF.

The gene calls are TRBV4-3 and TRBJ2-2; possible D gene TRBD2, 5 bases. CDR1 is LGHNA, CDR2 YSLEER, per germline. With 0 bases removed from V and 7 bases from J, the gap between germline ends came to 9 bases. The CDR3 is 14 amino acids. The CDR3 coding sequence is TGCGCCAGCAGCCAAGATCGGGGTCTCGGGGAGCTGTTTTTT. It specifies CASSQDRGLGELFF.

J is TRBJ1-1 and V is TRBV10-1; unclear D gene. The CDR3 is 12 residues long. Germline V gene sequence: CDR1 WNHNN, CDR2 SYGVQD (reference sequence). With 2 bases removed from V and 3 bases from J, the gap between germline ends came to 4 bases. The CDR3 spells CASSEGYTEAFF. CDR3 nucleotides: TGCGCCAGCAGTGAGGGTTACACTGAAGCTTTCTTT.